What follows are 7 T cell receptor beta chains derived from one specimen sequenced in a study of neurological immune-mediated disorders. A single record per CDR3 protein comes from TCRdb applying MiXCR to the 5' RACE reads. This sample has about 82,000 distinct CDR3 sequences, with just over 2.5% found just once. Sequenced: PBMCs. These receptor sequences come from a woman aged 30 to 39 with multiple sclerosis.

This clonotype was detected many times. This chain links TRBV12-3 or TRBV12-4 with TRBJ2-5; D remains ambiguous. The germline V and J ends were trimmed by 0 bases and 2 bases, with 4 bases remaining between them. This CDR3 has 13 amino acids. The CDR3 DNA reads as TGTGCCAGCAGTTTAGCGCTTCAAGAGACCCAGTACTTC. Its translation is CASSLALQETQYF.

This clonotype was seen many times. J is TRBJ1-1 and V is TRBV20-1; D possibly corresponds to TRBD1 (6 bases). The CDR3 loop spans 14 amino acids. Looked up from germline, CDR1 is DFQATT and CDR2 is SNEGSKA (reference sequence). The ends were cut back, 2 bases at V and 6 bases at J, with 16 bases in the middle. The CDR3 nucleotides read TGCAGTGCTAGACTCCAGGGGCGCAGAGCTGAAGCTTTCTTT. Its translation is CSARLQGRRAEAFF.

This clonotype showed up many times. The rearrangement links TRBV20-1 to TRBJ1-5; D remains unclear. The CDR3 sequence is 14 residues long. CDR1 and CDR2 (germline): DFQATT, SNEGSKA (reference sequence). Trimming took 1 base from V and 0 from J, leaving 7 bases between them. The CDR3 sequence: CSARVAISNQPQHF. DNA for the CDR3: TGCAGTGCTAGAGTGGCTATTAGCAATCAGCCCCAGCATTTT.

This clonotype was detected many times. V gene TRBV4-1 combines with J gene TRBJ2-7; a possible D gene is TRBD2 (6 bases). The V gene lost 1 base and the J gene lost 0 bases, with 13 bases spanning the gap. Germline V lookup: CDR1 MGHRA, CDR2 YSYEKL. This CDR3 has 16 residues. CDR3 nucleotides: TGCGCCAGCAGCCAAGGAGGTTACGGGAGCTCCTACGAGCAGTACTTC. Translated: CASSQGGYGSSYEQYF.

Comments on this clonotype: This may be a read error, as it is one base from a much larger clone. The rearrangement joins TRBV29-1 to TRBJ1-1; possible D gene TRBD1, 5 bases. In germline, CDR1 is SQVTM, CDR2 ANQGSEA. CDR3 length: 12 residues. Trimming removed 6 bases from V and 1 base from J, with 9 bases in between. As DNA, the CDR3 is TGCAGCGTGGGGGGAGGGAACACTGAAGCTTTCTTT. This sequence encodes CSVGGGNTEAFF.

This clonotype was seen at least ten times. CDR3 nucleotides: TGTGCCAGCAGCCCCTCCGGGGGCTTTACCACAGATACGCAGTATTTT. Translated: CASSPSGGFTTDTQYF. The rearrangement uses TRBV11-2 and TRBJ2-3; tentatively, D is TRBD1 or TRBD2 (6 bases each). In germline, CDR1 is SGHAT, CDR2 FQNNGV. The CDR3 is 16 amino acids. V was trimmed by 5 bases and J by 2 bases, leaving 17 bases between them.

The sample holds many counts of this clonotype. The CDR3 here is CASSSNIRGETQYF. CDR3 in DNA: TGTGCCAGCAGCTCCAACATTCGAGGGGAGACCCAGTACTTC. The chain carries TRBV5-5 and TRBJ2-5, with a possible D match to TRBD2 (5 bases). V was clipped by 3 bases and J by 5 bases, with 14 bases between them. This CDR3 has 14 amino acids. Germline V lookup: CDR1 SGHKS, CDR2 YYEKEE (reference sequence).